Listed here are 22 T cell receptor beta chains from one sample, sequenced in a study of T cell responses to AZD1222 COVID-19 vaccine. The table came from immunoSEQ multiplex PCR; TCRdb's copy has only in-frame clones and leaves some out. The sample contains 250,000 or so clones, just over 90% of which appear only once. This material consisted of peripheral blood, taken on day 0 of AZD1222 vaccination. These receptors were taken from an adult in good health.

CDR3 DNA sequence: TGTGCCAGCAACCACGGACAGGGCGGGAACGAGCAGTACTTC. Protein sequence: CASNHGQGGNEQYF. The chain has TRBV27 and TRBJ2-7; 8 bases map to TRBD1. The ends lost 7 bases at V and 5 bases at J; junction bases unmatched: 10. Germline V gene data show CDR1 as MNHEY and CDR2 as SMNVEV (reference sequence). The CDR3 is 14 residues long.

V and J are TRBV7-9 and TRBJ2-1; D is unresolved. Germline CDR1 reads SEHNR; CDR2 reads FQNEAQ (reference sequence). This CDR3 spans 18 amino acids. Deletions cut 4 bases from V and 3 bases from J, with 22 bases between. This CDR3 reads CASSSPNSKWIDYNEQFF. The CDR3 bases are TGTGCCAGCAGCTCACCGAATAGCAAGTGGATAGACTACAATGAGCAGTTCTTC.

This chain links TRBV6-2 or TRBV6-3 with TRBJ1-2; the D gene is possibly TRBD1 (5 bases). V was shortened by 0 bases and J by 8 bases, with 16 bases between the two germline ends. The CDR3 is 15 residues long. In germline, CDR1 is MNHEY, CDR2 SVGEGT. CDR3 protein: CASSYSPGTPLGYTF. The CDR3 nucleotides are TGTGCCAGCAGTTACTCTCCCGGGACTCCTCTGGGCTACACCTTC.

The chain combines TRBV28 with TRBJ1-3; 9 nucleotides match TRBD1. Trimming removed 3 bases from V and 0 bases from J; junction bases left unmatched: 6. The CDR3 is 17 amino acids. Germline assignment: CDR1 MDHEN and CDR2 SYDVKM. The CDR3 region is CASSLLTGGGSGNTIYF. The CDR3 DNA reads as TGTGCCAGCAGTTTGCTCACAGGGGGCGGCTCTGGAAACACCATATATTTT.

The CDR3 is CASSIGQDYYEQYF. The CDR3 DNA is TGTGCCAGTAGTATAGGGCAGGATTACTACGAGCAGTACTTC. V usage is TRBV19 and J usage is TRBJ2-7, with no clear D. V was trimmed by 1 base and J by 3 bases, leaving 10 bases between them. The CDR3 runs to 14 residues. The V gene's germline CDR1 is LNHDA and CDR2 SQIVND (reference sequence).

The chain links TRBV19 to TRBJ1-5; tentative D call: TRBD1 (5 bases). Germline V lookup: CDR1 LNHDA, CDR2 SQIVND (reference sequence). V was shortened by 4 bases and J by 0 bases, with 13 bases between the two germline ends. This CDR3 is 16 amino acids long. The chain's CDR3 is CASSRTLSSSNQPQHF. The CDR3 DNA sequence: TGTGCCAGTAGTAGGACACTGTCGAGTAGCAATCAGCCCCAGCATTTT.

The chain is built from TRBV28 and TRBJ1-2; D gene ambiguous. The CDR3 consists of 15 residues. The V and J ends lost 6 bases and 4 bases respectively, with 18 bases between them. The germline V gene encodes CDR1 MDHEN and CDR2 SYDVKM. The DNA of the CDR3 is TGTGCCAGCAGACTTACCCGACCCACTCGCTATGGCTACACCTTC. It translates to CASRLTRPTRYGYTF.

This rearrangement joins TRBV7-2 to TRBJ2-1; D may be TRBD1 (5 bases). This CDR3 contains 13 residues. Trimming pared 4 bases from V and 3 bases from J, leaving 7 bases between. CDR1 is SGHTA and CDR2 is FQGNSA in the germline V gene. The CDR3 here is CASSSGFYNEQFF. Written as DNA, the CDR3 is TGTGCCAGCAGCTCAGGGTTCTACAATGAGCAGTTCTTC.

The chain employs TRBV5-1 and TRBJ2-7; D ambiguous. The V gene lost 0 bases and the J gene lost 7 bases, with 11 bases spanning the gap. Per the germline V gene, CDR1 is SGHRS and CDR2 is YFSETQ. The CDR3 covers 13 residues. The CDR3 spells CASSLAPGLEQYF. The CDR3 nucleotides read TGCGCCAGCAGCTTGGCCCCCGGGTTAGAGCAGTACTTC. Using reference TRBV5-1 and TRBJ2-7 for the parts outside the CDR3, the full variable domain is KAGVTQTPRYLIKTRGQQVTLSCSPISGHRSVSWYQQTPGQGLQFLFEYFSETQRNKGNFPGRFSGRQFSNSRSEMNVSTLELGDSALYLCASSLAPGLEQYFGPGTRLTVT.

The chain combines TRBV19 with TRBJ1-6, with D uncertain. Trimming removed 4 bases at V and 9 bases at J, with 10 bases between. Germline-derived CDR1 and CDR2 are LNHDA and SQIVND (reference sequence). This CDR3 has 13 residues. CDR3 in DNA: TGTGCCAGTAGTACCTCCCGTGTTTCACCCCTCCACTTT. Its translation: CASSTSRVSPLHF.

The rearrangement links TRBV5-1 to TRBJ1-6; D unclear. The CDR3 sequence is 15 residues long. Trimming removed 1 base at V and 5 bases at J, with 10 bases between. From germline, CDR1 is SGHRS and CDR2 YFSETQ. The CDR3 protein is CASSLRYGDNSPLHF. The CDR3 region has the DNA TGCGCCAGCAGCTTGAGGTATGGAGATAATTCACCCCTCCACTTT.

J is TRBJ2-7 and V is TRBV7-9, with 7 bases that match TRBD1. Losses at the gene ends were 3 bases for V and 5 bases for J; bases not matched to a gene: 4. The CDR3 is 13 amino acids. Germline CDR1 and CDR2: SEHNR and FQNEAQ (reference sequence). CDR3 in DNA: TGTGCCAGCAGCTTCAGACAGGGTAACGAGCAGTACTTC. It yields the protein CASSFRQGNEQYF.

The rearrangement joins TRBV5-5 to TRBJ2-1; D perhaps matches TRBD2 (5 bases). V gave up 1 base and J gave up 8 bases, with 13 bases separating them. This CDR3 region has 14 residues. Germline-derived CDR1 and CDR2 are SGHKS and YYEKEE (reference sequence). The CDR3 nucleotides read TGTGCCAGCAGCTTGACTAGTGTGTGGGATGAGCAGTTCTTC. It yields the protein CASSLTSVWDEQFF.

CDR3 DNA sequence: TGTGCCAGCAGTCCCCCGCGGGCCGGGGAGCTGTTTTTT. Its translation: CASSPPRAGELFF. The chain is built from TRBV28 and TRBJ2-2; the D gene is possibly TRBD2 (5 bases). The germline V gene encodes CDR1 MDHEN and CDR2 SYDVKM. This CDR3 comprises 13 residues. V gave up 5 bases and J gave up 6 bases, with 10 bases separating them.

The rearrangement links TRBV6-5 to TRBJ2-1; D gene unclear. Trimming cost V 0 bases and J 7 bases, with 13 bases left between them. The CDR3 length is 15 residues. Germline V gives CDR1 MNHEY, CDR2 SVGAGI. This CDR3 reads CASSYSSGPTNEQFF. The CDR3 DNA is TGTGCCAGCAGTTACTCTTCCGGGCCTACAAATGAGCAGTTCTTC.

This clone came up once. This sequence joins TRBV4-2 and TRBJ1-2, with D tentatively TRBD1 (5 bases). Germline lookup yields CDR1 LGHNA and CDR2 YNFKEQ. There are 14 residues in the CDR3. Trimming pared 3 bases from V and 10 bases from J, leaving 18 bases between. The DNA for the CDR3 is TGTGCCAGCAGCCAGGACCAGGGCCAGAGGGACTACACCTTC. Protein sequence: CASSQDQGQRDYTF.

The rearrangement links TRBV12-2 to TRBJ2-7; TRBD1 was called by the table and not checked on the DNA. TRBV12-2 is marked as a pseudogene. This CDR3 spans 13 amino acids. CDR3 amino acids: CASRMGQTYEQYF. In nucleotides, the CDR3 is TGTGCAAGTCGCATGGGACAAACCTACGAGCAGTACTTC.

Turning to this clone: Other DNA variants within this sample encode the same CDR3. The chain carries TRBV5-1 and TRBJ1-5, with D perhaps matching TRBD1 (6 bases). There are 14 residues in the CDR3. V lost 4 bases and J lost 7, with 15 bases in between. Germline-derived CDR1 and CDR2 are SGHRS and YFSETQ. CDR3 bases: TGCGCCAGCAGCCTCGGGGGCGCGGGGCAGCCCCAGCATTTT. Amino acid sequence: CASSLGGAGQPQHF.

V usage is TRBV10-3 and J usage is TRBJ2-1, with 8 bases lining up with TRBD2. The length of the CDR3 is 15 residues. V lost 9 bases, J lost 0 bases, and 7 bases stayed unmatched. The germline CDR1 and CDR2 sequences are ENHRY and SYGVKD. CDR3 region: CAIRREVSSYNEQFF. CDR3 bases: TGTGCCATTCGGCGGGAGGTAAGCTCCTACAATGAGCAGTTCTTC.

The gene calls are TRBV20-1 and TRBJ2-7; a possible D gene is TRBD1 (5 bases). The length of the CDR3 is 18 residues. Trimming shortened V by 3 bases and J by 0 bases, and 24 bases separated the two germline ends. Per the germline V gene, CDR1 is DFQATT and CDR2 is SNEGSKA (reference sequence). CDR3 sequence reads: CSASGPWSKAGNSYEQYF. Here the CDR3 DNA reads TGCAGTGCTAGTGGACCTTGGTCTAAGGCAGGGAACTCCTACGAGCAGTACTTC.

CDR3 sequence (DNA): TGTGCCAGCAGCGTAGATGGGAGGGGAGATACGCAGTATTTT. This codes for CASSVDGRGDTQYF. The V gene is TRBV9, the J gene TRBJ2-3; 7 nucleotides align to TRBD2. CDR1 is SGDLS and CDR2 is YYNGEE in the germline V gene. This CDR3 is built from 14 residues. The trim removed 0 bases at V and 5 bases at J, leaving 3 bases unmatched.

This chain links TRBV19 with TRBJ2-1; D may be TRBD1 or TRBD2 (7 bases each). Trimming took 4 bases from V and 4 from J, leaving 14 bases between them. The CDR3 is made up of 15 amino acids. Germline V gives CDR1 LNHDA, CDR2 SQIVND (reference sequence). The CDR3 DNA follows: TGTGCCAGTAGTAGGGGGGGGACAGATTACAATGAGCAGTTCTTC. Protein product: CASSRGGTDYNEQFF.